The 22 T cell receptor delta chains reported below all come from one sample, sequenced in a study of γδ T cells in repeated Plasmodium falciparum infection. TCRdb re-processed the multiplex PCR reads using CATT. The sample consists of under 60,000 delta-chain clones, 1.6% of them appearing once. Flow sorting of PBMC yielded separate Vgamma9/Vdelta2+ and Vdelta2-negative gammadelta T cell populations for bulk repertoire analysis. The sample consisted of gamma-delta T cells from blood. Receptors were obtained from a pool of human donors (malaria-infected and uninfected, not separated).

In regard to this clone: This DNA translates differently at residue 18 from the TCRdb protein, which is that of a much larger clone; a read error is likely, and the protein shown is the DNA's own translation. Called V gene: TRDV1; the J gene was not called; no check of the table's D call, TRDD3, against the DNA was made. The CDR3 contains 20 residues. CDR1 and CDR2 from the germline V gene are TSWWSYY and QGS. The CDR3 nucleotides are TGTGCTCTTGGGGAATCAGAGATGCGTACTGGGGGATGGTACACCGATAAACCCATCTTT. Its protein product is CALGESEMRTGGWYTDKPIF.

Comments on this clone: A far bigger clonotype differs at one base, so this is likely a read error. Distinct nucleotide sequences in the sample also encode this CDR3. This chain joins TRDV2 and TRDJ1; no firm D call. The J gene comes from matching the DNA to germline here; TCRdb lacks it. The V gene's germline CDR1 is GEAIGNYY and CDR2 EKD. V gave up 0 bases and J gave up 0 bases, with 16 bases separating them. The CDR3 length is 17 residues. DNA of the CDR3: TGTGCCTGTGACACCGTCGGGACGGGGCCTTACACCGATAAACTCATCTTT. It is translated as CACDTVGTGPYTDKLIF.

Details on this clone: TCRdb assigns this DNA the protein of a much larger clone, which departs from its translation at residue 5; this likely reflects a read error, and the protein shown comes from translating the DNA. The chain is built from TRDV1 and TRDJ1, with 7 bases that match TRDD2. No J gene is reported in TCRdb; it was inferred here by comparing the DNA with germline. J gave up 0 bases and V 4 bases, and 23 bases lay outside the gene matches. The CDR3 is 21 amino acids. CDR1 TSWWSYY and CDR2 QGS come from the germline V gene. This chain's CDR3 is CALGGLLPALWSYDHTDKLIF. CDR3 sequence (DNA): TGTGCTCTTGGGGGACTCCTTCCTGCACTCTGGAGCTACGATCACACCGATAAACTCATCTTT.

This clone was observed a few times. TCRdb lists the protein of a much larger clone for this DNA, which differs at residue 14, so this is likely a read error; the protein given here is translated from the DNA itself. The DNA for the CDR3 is TGTGCTCTTGGGGAACGTCCCCAGAAGCGGGATTATGCCCCTTCTACCGATAAACTCATCTTT. Translation: CALGERPQKRDYAPSTDKLIF. The rearrangement joins TRDV1 to TRDJ1; D tentatively fits TRDD2 or TRDD3 (5 bases each). No J gene was available from TCRdb, and it was assigned here by a germline match of the DNA. Germline V gives CDR1 TSWWSYY, CDR2 QGS. CDR3 size: 21 residues. The V and J ends lost 1 base and 2 bases respectively, with 29 bases between them.

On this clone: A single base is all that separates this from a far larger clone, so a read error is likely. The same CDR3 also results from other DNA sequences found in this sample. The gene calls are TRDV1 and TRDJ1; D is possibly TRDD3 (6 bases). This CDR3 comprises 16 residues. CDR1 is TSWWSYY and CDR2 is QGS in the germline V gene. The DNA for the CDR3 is TGTGCTCTTGGGCCCCTCTTCAGGGGGAGAACCGATAAGCTCATCTTT. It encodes CALGPLFRGRTDKLIF.

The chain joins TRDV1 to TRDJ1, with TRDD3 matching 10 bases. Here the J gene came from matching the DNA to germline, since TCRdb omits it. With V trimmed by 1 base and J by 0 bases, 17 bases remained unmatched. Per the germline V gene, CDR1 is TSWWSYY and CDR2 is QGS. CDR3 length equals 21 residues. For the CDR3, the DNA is TGTGCTCTTGGGGAACCCCCCTTCGTTTCCCACTGGGGGATGCACACCGATAAACTCATCTTT. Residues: CALGEPPFVSHWGMHTDKLIF.

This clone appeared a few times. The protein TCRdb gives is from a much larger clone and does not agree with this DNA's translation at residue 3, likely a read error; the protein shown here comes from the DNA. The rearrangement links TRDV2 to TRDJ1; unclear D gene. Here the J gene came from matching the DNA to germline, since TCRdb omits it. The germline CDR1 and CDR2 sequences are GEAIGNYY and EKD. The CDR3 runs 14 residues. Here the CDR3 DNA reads TGTGCCAGTGACTCCTTACTTAACACCGATAAACTCATCTTT. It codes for CASDSLLNTDKLIF.

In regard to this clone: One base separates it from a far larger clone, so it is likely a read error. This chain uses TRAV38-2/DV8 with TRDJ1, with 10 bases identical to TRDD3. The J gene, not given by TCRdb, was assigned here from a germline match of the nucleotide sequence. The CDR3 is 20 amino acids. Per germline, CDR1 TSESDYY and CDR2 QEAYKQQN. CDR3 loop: CAPMGLPDWGMYLYTDKLIF. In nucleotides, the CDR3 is TGTGCGCCCATGGGACTCCCGGACTGGGGGATGTACCTGTACACCGATAAACTCATCTTT.

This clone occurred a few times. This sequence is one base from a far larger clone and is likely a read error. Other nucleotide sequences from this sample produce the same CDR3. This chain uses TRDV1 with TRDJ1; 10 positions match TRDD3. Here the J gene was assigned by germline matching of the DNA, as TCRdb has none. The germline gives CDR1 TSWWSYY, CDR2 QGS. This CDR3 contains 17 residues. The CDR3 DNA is TGTGCTCTTGGAGAACACCTAAGGGGGGATACGCTGGCTAAACTCATCTTT. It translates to CALGEHLRGDTLAKLIF.

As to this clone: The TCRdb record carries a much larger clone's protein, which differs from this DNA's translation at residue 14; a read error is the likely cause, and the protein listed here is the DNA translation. CDR3 in amino acids: CALGEGTRSPSSDRLIF. CDR3 sequence (DNA): TGTGCTCTTGGGGAAGGAACAAGGAGCCCGTCCTCCGATAGACTCATCTTT. The genes are TRDV1 and TRDJ1; D not resolved. The CDR3 has 17 residues. Germline V lookup: CDR1 TSWWSYY, CDR2 QGS.

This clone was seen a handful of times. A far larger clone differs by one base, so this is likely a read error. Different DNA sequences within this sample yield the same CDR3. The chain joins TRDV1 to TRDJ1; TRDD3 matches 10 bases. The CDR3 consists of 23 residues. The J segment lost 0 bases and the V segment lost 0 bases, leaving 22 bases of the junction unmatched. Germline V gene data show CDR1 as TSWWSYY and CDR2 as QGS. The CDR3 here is CALGELLACGVGDTSRYTDKLIF. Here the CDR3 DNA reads TGTGCTCTTGGGGAACTATTGGCCTGCGGGGTGGGGGATACAAGTCGGTACACCGATAAACTCATCTTT.

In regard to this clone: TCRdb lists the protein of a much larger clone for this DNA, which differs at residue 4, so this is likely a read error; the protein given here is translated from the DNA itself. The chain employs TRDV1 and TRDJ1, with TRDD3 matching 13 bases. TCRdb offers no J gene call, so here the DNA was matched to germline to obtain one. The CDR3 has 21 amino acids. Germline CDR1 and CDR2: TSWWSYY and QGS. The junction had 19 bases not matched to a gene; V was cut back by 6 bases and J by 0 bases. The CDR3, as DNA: TGTGCTCTTGGCCTACCTCCCGAGTACTGGGGGATACGGGGACACACCGATAAACTCATCTTT. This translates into CALGLPPEYWGIRGHTDKLIF.

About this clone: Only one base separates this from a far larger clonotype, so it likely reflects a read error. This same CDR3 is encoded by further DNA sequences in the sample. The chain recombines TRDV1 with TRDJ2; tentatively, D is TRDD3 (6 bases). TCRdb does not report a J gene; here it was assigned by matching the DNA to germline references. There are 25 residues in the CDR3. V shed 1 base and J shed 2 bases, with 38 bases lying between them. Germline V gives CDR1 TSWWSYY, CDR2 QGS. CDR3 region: CALGEPDRGDAFKHSASTLTAQLFF. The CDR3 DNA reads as TGTGCTCTTGGGGAACCGGACCGGGGGGACGCCTTCAAACATTCAGCCTCCACCTTGACAGCACAACTCTTCTTT.

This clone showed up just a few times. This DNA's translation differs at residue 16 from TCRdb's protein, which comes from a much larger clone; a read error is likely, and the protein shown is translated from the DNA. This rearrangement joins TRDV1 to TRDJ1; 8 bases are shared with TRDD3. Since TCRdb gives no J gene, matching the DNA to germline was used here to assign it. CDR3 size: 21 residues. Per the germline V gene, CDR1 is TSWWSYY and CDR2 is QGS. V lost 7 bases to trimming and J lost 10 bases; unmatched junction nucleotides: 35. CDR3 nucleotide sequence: TGTGCTCTTGCGGTGGAGACCCATTCCAACAATTACGACTGGGGGTCCACGCGACTCATCTTT. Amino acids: CALAVETHSNNYDWGSTRLIF.

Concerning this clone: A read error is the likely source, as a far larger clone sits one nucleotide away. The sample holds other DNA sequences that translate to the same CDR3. The CDR3 spells CACAAFRSTGGRSWDTRQMFF. The CDR3 nucleotides read TGTGCCTGTGCGGCCTTCCGAAGTACTGGGGGTCGCTCCTGGGACACCCGGCAGATGTTTTTC. The chain carries TRDV2 and TRDJ3, with TRDD3 matching over 8 bases. The J gene comes from matching the DNA to germline here; TCRdb lacks it. CDR1 and CDR2 (germline): GEAIGNYY, EKD. The CDR3 has 21 amino acids.

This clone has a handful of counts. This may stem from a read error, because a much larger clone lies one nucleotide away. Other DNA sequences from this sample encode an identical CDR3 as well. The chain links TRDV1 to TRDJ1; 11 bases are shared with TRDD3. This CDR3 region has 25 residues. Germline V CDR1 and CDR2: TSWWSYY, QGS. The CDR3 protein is CALGELARLLQPRLLGDKTTDKLIF. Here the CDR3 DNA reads TGTGCTCTTGGGGAACTTGCTCGGCTCCTACAGCCCCGGCTACTGGGGGATAAAACCACCGATAAACTAATCTTT.

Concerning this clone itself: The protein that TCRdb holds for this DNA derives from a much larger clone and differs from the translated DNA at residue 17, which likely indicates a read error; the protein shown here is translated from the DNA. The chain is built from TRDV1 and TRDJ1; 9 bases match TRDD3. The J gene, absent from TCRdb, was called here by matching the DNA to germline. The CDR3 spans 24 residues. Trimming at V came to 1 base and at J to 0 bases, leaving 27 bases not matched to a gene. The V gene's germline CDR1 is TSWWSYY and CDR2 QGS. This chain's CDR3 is CALGERGFYPYWGRRGGYTDKLIF. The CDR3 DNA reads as TGTGCTCTTGGGGAACGAGGCTTCTACCCCTACTGGGGGAGACGGGGTGGGTACACCGATAAACTCATCTTT.

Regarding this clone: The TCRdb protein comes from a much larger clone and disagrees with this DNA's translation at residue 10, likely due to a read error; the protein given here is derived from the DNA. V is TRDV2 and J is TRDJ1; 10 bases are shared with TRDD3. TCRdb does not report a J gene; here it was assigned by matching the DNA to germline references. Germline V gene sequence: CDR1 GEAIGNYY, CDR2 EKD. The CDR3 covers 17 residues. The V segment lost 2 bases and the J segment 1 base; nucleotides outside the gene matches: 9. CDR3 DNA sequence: TGTGCCTGTGACATCTTGGGGGATACTCCTTCCACCGATAAACTCATCTTT. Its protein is CACDILGDTPSTDKLIF.

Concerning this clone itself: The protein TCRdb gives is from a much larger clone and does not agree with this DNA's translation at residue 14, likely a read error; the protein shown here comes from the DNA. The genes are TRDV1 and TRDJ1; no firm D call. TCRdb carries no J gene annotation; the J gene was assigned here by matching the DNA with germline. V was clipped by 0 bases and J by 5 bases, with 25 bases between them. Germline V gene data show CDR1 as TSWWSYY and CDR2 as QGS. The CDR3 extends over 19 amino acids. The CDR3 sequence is CALGELGFLRTPGTDKLIF. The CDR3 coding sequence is TGTGCTCTTGGGGAACTAGGCTTTCTACGAACCCCTGGTACGGATAAACTCATCTTT.

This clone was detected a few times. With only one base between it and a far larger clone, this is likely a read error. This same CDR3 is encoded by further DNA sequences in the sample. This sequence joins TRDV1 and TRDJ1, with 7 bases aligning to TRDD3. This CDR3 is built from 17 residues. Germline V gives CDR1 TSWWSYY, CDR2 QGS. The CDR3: CALGELNVWGFYDKLIF. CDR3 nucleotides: TGTGCTCTTGGGGAACTAAACGTCTGGGGGTTCTACGATAAACTTATCTTT.

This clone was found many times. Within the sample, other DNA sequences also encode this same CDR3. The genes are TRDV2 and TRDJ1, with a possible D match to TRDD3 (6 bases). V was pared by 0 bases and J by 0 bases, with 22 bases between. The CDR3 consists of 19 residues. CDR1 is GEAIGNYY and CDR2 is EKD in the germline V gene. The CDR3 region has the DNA TGTGCCTGTGACACCGGAGTAATATTGGGGATGCGGTACACCGATAAACTCATCTTT. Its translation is CACDTGVILGMRYTDKLIF.

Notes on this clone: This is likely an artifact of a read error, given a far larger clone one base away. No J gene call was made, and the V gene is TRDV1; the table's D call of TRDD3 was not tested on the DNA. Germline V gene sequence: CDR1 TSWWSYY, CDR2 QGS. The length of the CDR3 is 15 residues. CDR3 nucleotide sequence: TGTGCTCTTGGGGAAAAACATTCTTTCCACGATAAACTCATCTTC. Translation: CALGEKHSFHDKLIF.